The T cell receptor beta chain described here comes from a study of cytomegalovirus exposure and HLA in healthy donors. For the study at large: An analysis done earlier identified about 120 million unique TCR beta sequences from roughly 190 million T cells.

CDR1 is SGHRS, CDR2 YFSETQ, per germline. V was clipped by 0 bases and J by 1 base; unmatched bases: 15. CDR3 size: 21 residues. The PCR ran on 60 Vbeta and 13 Jbeta primers. The repertoire was sequenced with immunoSEQ multiplex PCR; TCRdb's copy has only in-frame clones and lacks some. The sample consists of about 170,000 clones, about 59% of them appearing once. Sequencing input: PBMCs. The V call is TRBV5-1, the J call TRBJ2-3, with 12 bases identical to TRBD2. This TCR came from a man aged 35 to 55 in good health and CMV-seronegative. CDR3 in amino acids: CASSLGRNIAGLAGRTDTQYF. For the CDR3, the DNA is TGCGCCAGCAGCTTGGGACGGAATATAGCAGGACTAGCGGGGCGCACAGATACGCAGTATTTT.